The clone carrying this TCR beta chain was detected a few times. This sample is part of a study of T-cell reconstitution after alpha-beta-depleted transplantation in children. Unique molecular identifiers were incorporated into the prepared TCRbeta library. TCRdb used MiXCR to reprocess the PCR reads, holding one entry per CDR3 protein. This table has some 490,000 distinct CDR3 sequences, about an eighth appearing once. V was cut by 5 bases and J by 6 bases, with 21 bases left in between. Germline assignment: CDR1 DFQATT and CDR2 SNEGSKA (reference sequence). The CDR3 is made up of 15 amino acids. The chain couples TRBV20-1 to TRBJ2-3; a weak D match, TRBD1 (5 bases). The sample consisted of PBMCs from the stem cell graft donor, taken from the stem cell graft. This receptor was taken from a human donor who donated a stem cell graft to a child with combined immunodeficiency. The CDR3 DNA sequence: TGCAGTGCTTACCTGGACATCCCTCAGGCGGATACGCAGTATTTT. Protein: CSAYLDIPQADTQYF.